A selection of T cell receptor beta chains follows, all from one sample in a study of radiation and T cells in renal cell carcinoma. The assay was immunoSEQ multiplex PCR, and TCRdb's table has in-frame clones only and misses some. The sample comprises about 120,000 clones, roughly 77% of which are singletons, and 1.9% rests with the top ten. Sequencing was performed on blood, taken from a patient whose treatment included radiotherapy and nephrectomy. The receptor set was obtained from a woman in her fifties or sixties with renal cell carcinoma. CDR3s include the opening cysteine and the closing phenylalanine or tryptophan. D genes are given only for firm matches. Some rows have no size entry. The others give once, few or many, or a class for an expanded clone.

j_call: TRBJ1-1
d_call: NA
clone_size: few
v_call: TRBV6-4
cdr3_aa: CASSKEFNTEAFF
cdr3_nt: TGTGCCAGCAGCAAGGAGTTTAACACTGAAGCTTTCTTT

j_call: TRBJ1-1
d_call: TRBD1
clone_size: once
v_call: TRBV7-9
cdr3_aa: CASSLAGTVNTEAFF
cdr3_nt: TGTGCCAGCAGCTTAGCCGGGACAGTGAACACTGAAGCTTTCTTT

j_call: TRBJ2-5
d_call: TRBD2
clone_size: NA
v_call: TRBV2
cdr3_aa: CASRGWQRGDEETQYF
cdr3_nt: TGTGCCAGCAGGGGTTGGCAGCGGGGGGATGAAGAGACCCAGTACTTC

j_call: TRBJ2-3
d_call: NA
clone_size: NA
v_call: TRBV9
cdr3_aa: CASSVVGHTDTQYF
cdr3_nt: TGTGCCAGCAGCGTAGTCGGACACACAGATACGCAGTATTTT

j_call: TRBJ2-7
d_call: TRBD2
clone_size: NA
v_call: TRBV5-1
cdr3_aa: CASSLAGGSYEQYF
cdr3_nt: TGCGCCAGCAGCTTGGCGGGAGGGTCCTACGAGCAGTACTTC

j_call: TRBJ1-1
d_call: NA
clone_size: NA
v_call: TRBV28
cdr3_aa: CASSNPFRREPTMNTEAFF
cdr3_nt: TGTGCCAGCAGTAACCCCTTTCGACGGGAACCCACTATGAACACTGAAGCTTTCTTT

j_call: TRBJ1-3
d_call: NA
clone_size: NA
v_call: TRBV9
cdr3_aa: CASSPDRLLGTIYF
cdr3_nt: TGTGCCAGCAGCCCAGACCGTCTTCTAGGGACCATATATTTT

j_call: TRBJ1-1
d_call: NA
clone_size: few
v_call: TRBV15
cdr3_aa: CATSRDPGVNTEAFF
cdr3_nt: TGTGCCACCAGCAGAGATCCCGGAGTGAACACTGAAGCTTTCTTT

j_call: TRBJ1-5
d_call: NA
clone_size: NA
v_call: TRBV10-3
cdr3_aa: CAISDSGNSNQPQHF
cdr3_nt: TGTGCCATCAGTGACTCGGGAAATAGCAATCAGCCCCAGCATTTT

j_call: TRBJ2-7
d_call: NA
clone_size: NA
v_call: TRBV7-2
cdr3_aa: CASSLWGTLREQYF
cdr3_nt: TGTGCCAGCAGCTTATGGGGAACCCTACGGGAGCAGTACTTC

j_call: TRBJ2-7
d_call: TRBD2
clone_size: NA
v_call: TRBV7-2
cdr3_aa: CASTEGSGASSYEQYF
cdr3_nt: TGTGCCAGCACCGAAGGGAGCGGGGCGAGCTCCTACGAGCAGTACTTC

j_call: TRBJ2-7
d_call: NA
clone_size: NA
v_call: TRBV11-2
cdr3_aa: CASRPLQGLRDEQYF
cdr3_nt: TGTGCCAGCAGACCACTCCAGGGGCTCCGGGACGAGCAGTACTTC

j_call: TRBJ1-5
d_call: NA
clone_size: NA
v_call: TRBV29-1
cdr3_aa: CSVGVGYDSNQPQHF
cdr3_nt: TGCAGCGTTGGAGTGGGCTACGATAGCAATCAGCCCCAGCATTTT

j_call: TRBJ2-7
d_call: NA
clone_size: NA
v_call: TRBV11-2
cdr3_aa: CASSLVGNSYEQYF
cdr3_nt: TGTGCCAGCAGCTTAGTCGGAAACTCCTACGAGCAGTACTTC

j_call: TRBJ1-4
d_call: NA
clone_size: NA
v_call: TRBV25-1
cdr3_aa: CASSEEGAANEKLFF
cdr3_nt: TGTGCCAGCAGTGAGGAAGGGGCGGCTAATGAAAAACTGTTTTTT

j_call: TRBJ1-3
d_call: NA
clone_size: NA
v_call: TRBV21-1
cdr3_aa: CAPFTTSDRAGNTIYF
cdr3_nt: TGTGCCCCATTTACGACATCGGACAGGGCAGGAAACACCATATATTTT

j_call: TRBJ2-7
d_call: NA
clone_size: NA
v_call: TRBV28
cdr3_aa: CASVTGYEQYF
cdr3_nt: TGTGCCAGCGTCACAGGGTATGAGCAGTACTTC

j_call: TRBJ1-1
d_call: NA
clone_size: NA
v_call: TRBV5-5
cdr3_aa: CASSLGQGNVMNTEAFF
cdr3_nt: TGTGCCAGCAGCTTAGGGCAAGGAAACGTCATGAACACTGAAGCTTTCTTT

j_call: TRBJ1-1
d_call: NA
clone_size: few
v_call: TRBV15
cdr3_aa: CATSRDLRTENTEAFF
cdr3_nt: TGTGCCACCAGCAGAGATCTCAGGACAGAGAACACTGAAGCTTTCTTT

j_call: TRBJ1-6
d_call: TRBD1
clone_size: NA
v_call: TRBV4-1
cdr3_aa: CASSEGDSENSPLHF
cdr3_nt: TGCGCCAGCAGCGAGGGGGACAGTGAAAATTCACCCCTCCACTTT

j_call: TRBJ1-1
d_call: TRBD1
clone_size: NA
v_call: TRBV5-1
cdr3_aa: CASGKGQGFTEAFF
cdr3_nt: TGCGCCAGCGGTAAGGGACAGGGGTTTACTGAAGCTTTCTTT

j_call: TRBJ2-7
d_call: NA
clone_size: NA
v_call: TRBV5-1
cdr3_aa: CASSLEPAYEQYF
cdr3_nt: TGCGCCAGCAGCTTGGAGCCGGCCTACGAGCAGTACTTC

j_call: TRBJ2-7
d_call: TRBD2
clone_size: NA
v_call: TRBV6-5
cdr3_aa: CASSYKLADLLDEQYF
cdr3_nt: TGTGCCAGCAGTTACAAACTAGCGGACCTCCTTGACGAGCAGTACTTC

j_call: TRBJ1-2
d_call: TRBD1
clone_size: NA
v_call: TRBV10-1
cdr3_aa: CASSPRGRNDGYTF
cdr3_nt: TGCGCCAGCAGCCCCAGGGGGCGGAATGATGGCTACACCTTC

j_call: TRBJ2-1
d_call: TRBD2
clone_size: once
v_call: TRBV28
cdr3_aa: CATTGTSGGGTMYEQFF
cdr3_nt: TGTGCCACCACCGGGACTAGCGGGGGGGGGACTATGTATGAGCAGTTCTTC

j_call: TRBJ2-7
d_call: NA
clone_size: NA
v_call: TRBV21-1
cdr3_aa: CASRNGTSGVYEQYF
cdr3_nt: TGTGCCAGCAGAAACGGGACTAGCGGAGTCTACGAGCAGTACTTC

j_call: TRBJ2-1
d_call: NA
clone_size: NA
v_call: TRBV19
cdr3_aa: CASSIRELSYNEQFF
cdr3_nt: TGTGCCAGTAGTATAAGAGAACTCTCCTACAATGAGCAGTTCTTC

j_call: TRBJ1-6
d_call: TRBD1
clone_size: NA
v_call: TRBV19
cdr3_aa: CASSPLRPGQGNSPLHF
cdr3_nt: TGTGCCAGTAGTCCTCTTCGCCCGGGACAGGGCAATTCACCCCTCCACTTT

j_call: TRBJ1-2
d_call: TRBD1
clone_size: NA
v_call: TRBV28
cdr3_aa: CASSFAVRGYGYTF
cdr3_nt: TGTGCCAGCAGTTTCGCGGTCAGGGGGTATGGCTACACCTTC

j_call: TRBJ1-1
d_call: NA
clone_size: NA
v_call: TRBV2
cdr3_aa: CASRGGLRDTEAFF
cdr3_nt: TGTGCCAGCAGGGGGGGACTTCGTGACACTGAAGCTTTCTTT

j_call: TRBJ1-1
d_call: NA
clone_size: NA
v_call: TRBV6-4
cdr3_aa: CASSDRRGVRTEAFF
cdr3_nt: TGTGCCAGCAGTGACCGCCGGGGAGTGAGGACTGAAGCTTTCTTT

j_call: TRBJ2-5
d_call: NA
clone_size: NA
v_call: TRBV10-3
cdr3_aa: CAIRRDGQETQYF
cdr3_nt: TGTGCCATCAGGAGGGACGGTCAAGAGACCCAGTACTTC

j_call: TRBJ2-2
d_call: NA
clone_size: NA
v_call: TRBV6-1
cdr3_aa: CASKGSANTGELFF
cdr3_nt: TGTGCCAGCAAGGGGTCCGCGAACACCGGGGAGCTGTTTTTT

j_call: TRBJ2-2
d_call: NA
clone_size: NA
v_call: TRBV2
cdr3_aa: CASSEGEGAYTGELFF
cdr3_nt: TGTGCCAGCAGTGAAGGGGAGGGGGCATACACCGGGGAGCTGTTTTTT

j_call: TRBJ2-6
d_call: NA
clone_size: NA
v_call: TRBV25-1
cdr3_aa: CASRATASGANVLTF
cdr3_nt: TGTGCCAGCAGGGCAACGGCCTCTGGGGCCAACGTCCTGACTTTC

j_call: TRBJ2-5
d_call: NA
clone_size: NA
v_call: TRBV5-1
cdr3_aa: CASSLGGIQETQYF
cdr3_nt: TGCGCCAGCAGCTTGGGCGGAATACAAGAGACCCAGTACTTC

j_call: TRBJ1-6
d_call: NA
clone_size: NA
v_call: TRBV6-1
cdr3_aa: CASSDSSLYSPLHF
cdr3_nt: TGTGCCAGCAGTGATTCAAGTCTATATTCACCCCTCCACTTT

j_call: TRBJ1-5
d_call: TRBD1
clone_size: NA
v_call: TRBV19
cdr3_aa: CASRPGTGPDQPQHF
cdr3_nt: TGTGCCAGTAGACCCGGGACAGGACCTGATCAGCCCCAGCATTTT